One and the same sample provided the 18 T cell receptor beta chains below, sequenced in a study of T cells in Graves' hyperthyroidism and ophthalmopathy. Researchers amplified the TCR beta CDR3 regions from RNA transcripts. Carried out on the TCR CDR3, a first-round RT-PCR used the HTBI primer set. In TCRdb, the multiplex PCR reads were re-called with MiXCR into one record per CDR3 protein. The profile shows about 500,000 distinct CDR3 sequences, roughly 15% of them singletons. The specimen was blood. These receptors all come from a woman between 18 and 29 years old with Graves' ophthalmopathy.

This clonotype occurred many times. The chain employs TRBV28 and TRBJ2-7; 10 bases are shared with TRBD1. The germline V gene encodes CDR1 MDHEN and CDR2 SYDVKM. CDR3 length equals 17 residues. The trim removed 6 bases at V and 1 base at J, leaving 12 bases unmatched. Written as DNA, the CDR3 is TGTGCCAGCAGCCTGACAGGGGGCATGCTACTGTCCTACGAGCAGTACTTC. Protein sequence: CASSLTGGMLLSYEQYF.

The V gene is TRBV29-1, the J gene TRBJ2-5; D tentatively fits TRBD1 or TRBD2 (6 bases each). The germline V gene encodes CDR1 SQVTM and CDR2 ANQGSEA. The germline V and J ends were trimmed by 0 bases and 5 bases, with 13 bases remaining between them. This CDR3 contains 14 residues. The CDR3 loop reads CSVEERGAGETQYF. DNA for the CDR3: TGCAGCGTTGAAGAGAGGGGGGCAGGGGAGACCCAGTACTTC.

This clonotype was observed at least ten times. CDR3 region: CASSWDIMNTEAFF. Written as DNA, the CDR3 is TGTGCCAGCAGTTGGGACATTATGAACACTGAAGCTTTCTTT. The V and J genes are TRBV28 and TRBJ1-1, with a tentative D call TRBD1 (6 bases). Germline CDR1 reads MDHEN; CDR2 reads SYDVKM. V lost 4 bases to trimming and J lost 0 bases, with 9 bases between them. The CDR3 sequence is 14 residues long.

The chain has TRBV12-3 or TRBV12-4 and TRBJ1-2; no definite D call. Trimming removed 6 bases from V and 0 bases from J, with 11 bases in between. This CDR3 spans 14 amino acids. CDR3 sequence reads: CASRLSRSNYGYTF. For the CDR3, the DNA is TGTGCCAGCAGGTTGTCCAGGTCTAACTATGGCTACACCTTC.

J is TRBJ1-1 and V is TRBV6-2 or TRBV6-3; TRBD1 might be the D (5 bases). V gave up 2 bases and J gave up 1 base, with 11 bases separating them. Germline CDR1 and CDR2: MNHEY and SVGEGT. The CDR3 consists of 15 residues. The CDR3 nucleotides read TGTGCCAGCAGTTACGGCGCCAGGGCGAACACTGAAGCTTTCTTT. Protein: CASSYGARANTEAFF.

As regards this clonotype: This could be a read error, since a much larger clone is one nucleotide away. The V and J genes are TRBV24-1 and TRBJ2-5; maybe TRBD2 (5 bases). CDR1 and CDR2 (germline): KGHDR, SFDVKD. The CDR3 covers 13 residues. CDR3 bases: TGTGCCACCAGTGCTAGCTTCGCGGAGATCCAGTACTTC. Encoded protein: CATSASFAEIQYF.

This chain links TRBV11-2 with TRBJ1-6; 7 bases map to TRBD1. The V and J ends lost 2 bases and 5 bases, in that order; junction bases with no gene match: 12. Germline CDR1 SGHAT, CDR2 FQNNGV. This CDR3 comprises 18 residues. This chain's CDR3 is CASSLKRQGTANNSPLHF. The CDR3 DNA sequence: TGTGCCAGCAGCTTAAAGAGACAAGGGACAGCTAATAATTCACCCCTCCACTTT.

This clonotype came up a few times. The rearrangement joins TRBV20-1 to TRBJ1-1; a weak D match, TRBD1 (5 bases). The ends were cut back, 4 bases at V and 5 bases at J, with 11 bases in the middle. CDR3 size: 12 residues. Germline V gives CDR1 DFQATT, CDR2 SNEGSKA (reference sequence). CDR3 bases: TGCAGTGCTAAGTTCAGGGTTACTGAAGCTTTCTTT. It encodes CSAKFRVTEAFF.

This clonotype was recorded many times. V usage is TRBV6-1 and J usage is TRBJ1-1, with D possibly TRBD1 on 6 matching bases. The CDR3 covers 16 residues. The V and J ends lost 5 bases and 2 bases respectively, with 18 bases between them. The germline CDR1 and CDR2 sequences are MNHNS and SASEGT. CDR3 amino acids: CASSPRGGGRNTEAFF. The DNA for the CDR3 is TGTGCCAGCAGTCCCCGGGGAGGGGGGAGAAACACTGAAGCTTTCTTT.

This clonotype was seen at least ten times. The chain links TRBV5-1 to TRBJ1-4, with unresolved D. Germline CDR1 is SGHRS and CDR2 is YFSETQ. V was shortened by 4 bases and J by 5 bases, with 12 bases between the two germline ends. This CDR3 spans 14 amino acids. The CDR3 loop reads CASSPDGKNEKLFF. The CDR3 DNA reads TGCGCCAGCAGCCCGGACGGTAAAAATGAAAAACTGTTTTTT.

In this sample, this clonotype turned up many times. The V and J genes are TRBV29-1 and TRBJ2-3; D gene ambiguous. From germline, CDR1 is SQVTM and CDR2 ANQGSEA. The length of the CDR3 is 14 residues. The V gene lost 4 bases and the J gene lost 2 bases, with 13 bases spanning the gap. The CDR3 reads CSVGSPFVTDTQYF. The CDR3 DNA reads TGCAGCGTTGGATCTCCGTTTGTCACAGATACGCAGTATTTT.

This clonotype was detected only a few times. J is TRBJ2-2 and V is TRBV3-1; D uncertain. The germline V gene encodes CDR1 LGHDT and CDR2 YNNKEL (reference sequence). The germline V and J ends were trimmed by 4 bases and 4 bases, with 10 bases remaining between them. The CDR3 consists of 14 residues. The CDR3 is CASSPSESTGELFF. CDR3 sequence (DNA): TGTGCCAGCAGCCCGTCAGAATCCACCGGGGAGCTGTTTTTT.

This clonotype was counted between two and nine times. The genes are TRBV4-2 and TRBJ2-3; TRBD2 matches 10 bases. CDR1 is LGHNA and CDR2 is YNFKEQ in the germline V gene. This CDR3 is built from 16 residues. The ends lost 0 bases at V and 2 bases at J; junction bases unmatched: 2. CDR3 loop: CASSQELAGYTDTQYF. CDR3 in DNA: TGTGCCAGCAGCCAAGAACTAGCGGGGTACACAGATACGCAGTATTTT.

Of note for this clonotype: This may be a read error, as it is one base from a much larger clone. CDR3 bases: TGTGCCAGCATTGTAACAGGTCCCTTAGAGCCCCAGCATTTT. Encoded protein: CASIVTGPLEPQHF. V usage is TRBV6-1 and J usage is TRBJ1-5, with D perhaps TRBD1 (5 bases). V lost 7 bases and J 8 bases, leaving 18 bases between the germline ends. Germline CDR1 and CDR2: MNHNS and SASEGT. The CDR3 has 14 residues.

For the CDR3, the DNA is TGTGCTAGTGGTTTGAGTGGGGGGGGAAAAGCTTTCTTT. This sequence encodes CASGLSGGGKAFF. The chain joins TRBV12-5 to TRBJ1-1, with D perhaps TRBD1 (5 bases). Germline lookup yields CDR1 LGHNT and CDR2 FRNRAP. The CDR3 loop spans 13 amino acids. V lost 2 bases, J lost 9 bases, and 13 bases lay in between. Variable domain in full (rest from reference TRBV12-5 and TRBJ1-1): DARVTQTPRHKVTEMGQEVTMRCQPILGHNTVFWYRQTMMQGLELLAYFRNRAPLDDSGMPKDRFSAEMPDATLATLKIQPSEPRDSAVYFCASGLSGGGKAFFGQGTRLTVV.

This clonotype showed up many times. The chain is built from TRBV20-1 and TRBJ2-3, with D possibly being TRBD2 (6 bases). The CDR3 runs to 15 residues. With 4 bases removed from V and 0 bases from J, the gap between germline ends came to 14 bases. Germline V lookup: CDR1 DFQATT, CDR2 SNEGSKA (reference sequence). The CDR3 sequence is CSANPPAGSTDTQYF. CDR3 DNA: TGCAGTGCTAACCCGCCGGCGGGGAGCACAGATACGCAGTATTTT.

This clonotype was recorded at least ten times. The genes are TRBV27 and TRBJ2-7; D remains ambiguous. CDR3 length: 15 residues. Germline V CDR1 and CDR2: MNHEY, SMNVEV (reference sequence). Deletions cut 1 base from V and 0 bases from J, with 10 bases between. Here the CDR3 reads CASSLFVGYSYEQYF. In nucleotides, the CDR3 is TGTGCCAGCAGTTTATTCGTCGGGTACTCCTACGAGCAGTACTTC.

This clonotype was counted at least ten times. The V call is TRBV7-9, the J call TRBJ2-3, with D possibly being TRBD1 (6 bases). Trimming left V 5 bases short and J 6 bases short, with 21 bases between. CDR3 length: 16 amino acids. The germline V gene has CDR1 SEHNR and CDR2 FQNEAQ (reference sequence). CDR3 sequence (DNA): TGTGCCAGCAGCCTTTTAGGGGGACGCGCGCGTGATACGCAGTATTTT. Its protein product is CASSLLGGRARDTQYF.